The 23 T cell receptor beta chains below all came from one sample that was sequenced in a study of OX40 agonist ivuxolimab in advanced cancers. TCRdb's table, derived via immunoSEQ multiplex PCR, lists solely in-frame clones and lacks some. The sample contains more than 60,000 clones, about 94% of which appear only once. The sequenced sample was CD4+ or CD8+ T cells sorted from blood, obtained in a trial of the OX40 agonist ivuxolimab. The source is an adult with an advanced solid tumor such as melanoma, head and neck, liver or kidney cancer.

The chain recombines TRBV25-1 with TRBJ2-1; D ambiguous. CDR3 length equals 14 residues. CDR1 and CDR2 from the germline V gene are MGHDK and SYGVNS. Trimming pared 2 bases from V and 0 bases from J, leaving 5 bases between. In DNA form, the CDR3 reads TGTGCCAGCAGTGAACTAAGCTCCTACAATGAGCAGTTCTTC. Its protein product is CASSELSSYNEQFF.

The chain couples TRBV30 to TRBJ2-1; 8 bases are a match to TRBD2. The CDR3 length is 14 residues. The V segment lost 2 bases and the J segment 9 bases; nucleotides outside the gene matches: 9. CDR1 and CDR2 from the germline V gene are GTSNPN and SVGIG (reference sequence). The CDR3 coding sequence is TGTGCCTGGAGTAGATTGGGTCTAGCGGGTGAGCAGTTCTTC. It translates to CAWSRLGLAGEQFF. Using reference TRBV30 and TRBJ2-1 for the parts outside the CDR3, the full variable domain is SQTIHQWPATLVQPVGSPLSLECTVEGTSNPNLYWYRQAAGRGLQLLFYSVGIGQISSEVPQNLSASRPQDRQFILSSKKLLLSDSGFYLCAWSRLGLAGEQFFGPGTRLTVL.

This rearrangement joins TRBV13 to TRBJ2-7, with D perhaps TRBD2 (5 bases). CDR1 PRHDT and CDR2 FYEKMQ come from the germline V gene (reference sequence). The CDR3 totals 12 residues. V was pared by 1 base and J by 9 bases, with 10 bases between. CDR3 bases: TGTGCCAGCAGCTTAGCCCGGGAAGGGCAGTACTTC. Translating it yields CASSLAREGQYF.

The rearrangement uses TRBV19 and TRBJ2-3; unclear D gene. The germline V gene encodes CDR1 LNHDA and CDR2 SQIVND (reference sequence). CDR3 length: 11 amino acids. Trimming took 6 bases from V and 5 from J, leaving 6 bases between them. CDR3 sequence reads: CASRYGDTQYF. As DNA, the CDR3 is TGTGCCAGTAGATACGGAGATACGCAGTATTTT.

The DNA of the CDR3 is TGTGCCAGCAGCCAAGTCGGGGGCCGGGAGACCCAGTACTTC. Protein product: CASSQVGGRETQYF. This chain uses TRBV14 with TRBJ2-5; D might be TRBD1 or TRBD2, each matching 6 bases. The CDR3 covers 14 residues. Trimming removed 1 base from V and 5 bases from J, with 11 bases in between. Germline loops: CDR1 SGHDN, CDR2 FVKESK.

The chain links TRBV7-8 to TRBJ2-3; TRBD2 agrees at 12 bases. The CDR3 spans 16 residues. J lost 1 base, V lost 6 bases, and 5 bases had no gene match. From germline, CDR1 is SGHVS and CDR2 FQNEAQ. Here the CDR3 DNA reads TGTGCCAGCAGTCCTCGACTAGCGGGGGGCACAGATACGCAGTATTTT. Translated: CASSPRLAGGTDTQYF.

This sequence joins TRBV28 and TRBJ2-5, with D perhaps TRBD2 (5 bases). The ends were cut back, 5 bases at V and 6 bases at J, with 16 bases in the middle. In germline, CDR1 is MDHEN, CDR2 SYDVKM. This CDR3 spans 14 amino acids. Here the CDR3 DNA reads TGTGCCAGCAGTCACCTTACTGGAGGACAGACCCAGTACTTC. It specifies CASSHLTGGQTQYF.

CDR3 region: CASRPPGWSGSIRTDTQYF. The CDR3 nucleotides are TGTGCCAGCAGACCTCCAGGTTGGAGCGGGAGTATCCGCACAGATACGCAGTATTTT. The J gene is TRBJ2-3, the V gene TRBV21-1; the D segment call TRBD2 is taken from the table without a DNA check. TRBV21-1 is a known pseudogene. CDR3 size: 19 residues.

The chain joins TRBV7-3 to TRBJ2-1, with D possibly being TRBD2 (6 bases). V was shortened by 3 bases and J by 0 bases, with 12 bases between the two germline ends. The CDR3 is 16 residues long. Germline CDR1 is SGHTA and CDR2 is FQGTGA. The CDR3, as DNA: TGTGCCAGCAGCTTTTTAGCCGGGAGCTCCTACAATGAGCAGTTCTTC. Translated, it gives CASSFLAGSSYNEQFF. Looking up the rest from reference TRBV7-3 and TRBJ2-1 gives the full variable domain: GAGVSQTPSNKVTEKGKYVELRCDPISGHTALYWYRQSLGQGPEFLIYFQGTGAADDSGLPNDRFFAVRPEGSVSTLKIQRTERGDSAVYLCASSFLAGSSYNEQFFGPGTRLTVL.

The CDR3 nucleotides are TGTGCCAGCAGCCAGACTAGCGGGAGGCCAGGGGAGACCCAGTACTTC. Its translation: CASSQTSGRPGETQYF. V usage is TRBV7-3 and J usage is TRBJ2-5; 13 bases agree with TRBD2. CDR1 and CDR2 (germline): SGHTA, FQGTGA. V lost 5 bases and J lost 5; bases outside the gene matches: 8. The length of the CDR3 is 16 residues.

The chain has TRBV4-3 and TRBJ1-2; no definite D call. The CDR3 spans 14 residues. CDR1 and CDR2 from the germline V gene are LGHNA and YSLEER. The V and J ends lost 0 bases and 3 bases respectively, with 8 bases between them. The CDR3 DNA sequence: TGCGCCAGCAGCCAAGATCGGAGTGACTATGGCTACACCTTC. Its translation is CASSQDRSDYGYTF.

In this sample, this clone turned up once. J is TRBJ2-1 and V is TRBV13, with TRBD2 identical over 7 bases. Germline trimming cut 4 bases from V and 0 bases from J; bases unmatched to any gene: 6. Germline V gives CDR1 PRHDT, CDR2 FYEKMQ (reference sequence). The CDR3 runs 16 residues. CDR3 in amino acids: CASSSGLPRSYNEQFF. The CDR3 nucleotides read TGTGCCAGCAGCTCGGGACTACCTCGCTCCTACAATGAGCAGTTCTTC.

The rearrangement joins TRBV4-1 to TRBJ2-7, with D possibly matching TRBD1 (5 bases). The CDR3 is made up of 14 amino acids. Germline V gene data show CDR1 as MGHRA and CDR2 as YSYEKL. V lost 3 bases and J lost 4, with 13 bases in between. The CDR3 protein is CASSQFRDRYEQYF. In DNA form, the CDR3 reads TGCGCCAGCAGCCAGTTCCGAGACAGATACGAGCAGTACTTC.

V gene TRBV2 combines with J gene TRBJ2-5, with D uncertain. Germline loops: CDR1 SNHLY, CDR2 FYNNEI. This CDR3 is built from 14 residues. Trimming removed 3 bases from V and 3 bases from J, with 11 bases in between. The DNA of the CDR3 is TGTGCCAGCAGTGAGCGTCTCGAGGAAGAGACCCAGTACTTC. It codes for CASSERLEEETQYF.

This chain connects TRBV6-5 to TRBJ2-7; D ambiguous. The CDR3 has 14 amino acids. Germline V CDR1 and CDR2: MNHEY, SVGAGI. Trimming took 4 bases from V and 2 from J, leaving 12 bases between them. The CDR3 loop is CASSSRRSPYEQYF. In DNA, the CDR3 is TGTGCCAGCAGTTCCCGGCGGAGCCCCTACGAGCAGTACTTC.

The rearrangement joins TRBV6-5 to TRBJ2-1, with unresolved D. V lost 0 bases and J 0 bases, leaving 6 bases between the germline ends. The CDR3 contains 15 residues. Germline-derived CDR1 and CDR2 are MNHEY and SVGAGI. The CDR3 loop reads CASSYSVYSYNEQFF. The CDR3 DNA is TGTGCCAGCAGTTACTCGGTCTACTCCTACAATGAGCAGTTCTTC.

The rearrangement links TRBV4-3 to TRBJ2-1, with TRBD2 as a possible D gene (6 bases). Trimming stripped 2 bases from V and 4 bases from J, with 12 bases between. The CDR3 consists of 15 residues. Per germline, CDR1 LGHNA and CDR2 YSLEER. The CDR3 nucleotides are TGCGCCAGCAGCCAATGGCGGGAAGTGTACAATGAGCAGTTCTTC. This gives the protein CASSQWREVYNEQFF.

The gene calls are TRBV7-3 and TRBJ2-3; 7 bases map to TRBD2. This CDR3 has 14 amino acids. Germline CDR1 is SGHTA and CDR2 is FQGTGA. J was trimmed by 4 bases and V by 5 bases; bases with no gene match: 6. The CDR3 reads CASSDLLAPDTQYF. DNA of the CDR3: TGTGCCAGCAGCGATCTACTAGCGCCAGATACGCAGTATTTT.

The J gene is TRBJ2-3, the V gene TRBV7-2; perhaps TRBD1 as D (5 bases). V lost 1 base and J lost 0, with 11 bases in between. This CDR3 spans 16 amino acids. Per the germline V gene, CDR1 is SGHTA and CDR2 is FQGNSA. The CDR3 region has the DNA TGTGCCAGCAGCTTAGGGGGCAGCCCTAGCACAGATACGCAGTATTTT. It encodes CASSLGGSPSTDTQYF. Filled out from reference TRBV7-2 and TRBJ2-3, the complete variable domain reads GAGVSQSPSNKVTEKGKDVELRCDPISGHTALYWYRQSLGQGLEFLIYFQGNSAPDKSGLPSDRFSAERTGGSVSTLTIQRTQQEDSAVYLCASSLGGSPSTDTQYFGPGTRLTVL.

To note about this clone: The junction departs from the called germline gene at one end, perhaps through a read error. V usage is TRBV15 and J usage is TRBJ1-4; D is undetermined. The germline CDR1 and CDR2 sequences are LNHNV and YYDKDF (reference sequence). This CDR3 contains 13 residues. CDR3: CATSREYERTAVF. The DNA for the CDR3 is TGTGCCACCAGCAGAGAGTACGAGAGGACCGCCGTATTT.

The rearrangement joins TRBV6-1 to TRBJ2-3, with 14 bases fitting TRBD2. V shed 6 bases, J shed 5 bases, and the junction held 4 bases outside the gene matches. Germline loops: CDR1 MNHNS, CDR2 SASEGT. CDR3 length equals 15 residues. CDR3: CASSGLAGGIDTQYF. Written as DNA, the CDR3 is TGTGCCAGCAGCGGACTAGCGGGAGGAATAGATACGCAGTATTTT.

The chain has TRBV9 and TRBJ2-2; tentatively, D is TRBD2 (5 bases). Deletions cut 0 bases from V and 6 bases from J, with 6 bases between. Germline V gene lookup returns CDR1 SGDLS and CDR2 YYNGEE. CDR3 length equals 13 residues. This CDR3 is CASSVAGSGELFF. The CDR3 nucleotides are TGTGCCAGCAGCGTAGCGGGATCCGGGGAGCTGTTTTTT. Together with reference TRBV9 and TRBJ2-2, the CDR3 gives the full variable domain: DSGVTQTPKHLITATGQRVTLRCSPRSGDLSVYWYQQSLDQGLQFLIQYYNGEERAKGNILERFSAQQFPDLHSELNLSSLELGDSALYFCASSVAGSGELFFGEGSRLTVL.

This clone was recorded only once. This chain connects TRBV6-5 to TRBJ2-1; D uncertain. Trimming shortened V by 5 bases and J by 3 bases, and 8 bases separated the two germline ends. The CDR3 extends over 13 amino acids. Per germline, CDR1 MNHEY and CDR2 SVGAGI. CDR3: CASSGSGYNEQFF. The CDR3 DNA reads as TGTGCCAGCAGTGGTAGTGGCTACAATGAGCAGTTCTTC.